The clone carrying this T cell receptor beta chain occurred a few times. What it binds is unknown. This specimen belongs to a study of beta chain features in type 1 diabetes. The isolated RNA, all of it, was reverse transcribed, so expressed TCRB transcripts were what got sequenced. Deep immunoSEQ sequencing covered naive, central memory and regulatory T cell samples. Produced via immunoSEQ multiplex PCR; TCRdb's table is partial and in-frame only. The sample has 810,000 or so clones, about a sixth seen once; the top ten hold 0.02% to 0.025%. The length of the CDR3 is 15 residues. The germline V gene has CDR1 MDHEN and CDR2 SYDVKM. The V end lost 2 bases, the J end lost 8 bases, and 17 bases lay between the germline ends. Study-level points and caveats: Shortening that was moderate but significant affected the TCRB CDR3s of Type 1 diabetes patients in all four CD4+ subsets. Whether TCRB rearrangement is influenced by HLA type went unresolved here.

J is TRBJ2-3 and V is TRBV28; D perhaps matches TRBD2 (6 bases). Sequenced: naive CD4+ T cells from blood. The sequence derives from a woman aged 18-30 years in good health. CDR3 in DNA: TGTGCCAGCAGTTTACGAGCGGGCGGAGATGCTACGCAGTATTTT. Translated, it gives CASSLRAGGDATQYF.